The 15 T cell receptor beta chains reported below all come from one sample, sequenced in a study of identical twins. TCRdb itself ran the 5' RACE reads through MiXCR, one entry per CDR3 protein. Among 550,000 to 700,000 distinct CDR3 sequences listed, 21% were seen once. This sample also belongs to another study, concerning T cells expressing NK-cell markers.

The sequenced material came from PBMCs. These TCRs come from a woman between 18 and 29 years old in good health.

The gene calls are TRBV14 and TRBJ2-5, with D maybe TRBD1 (6 bases). The CDR3 sequence is 15 residues long. Germline values: CDR1 SGHDN, CDR2 FVKESK. The germline V and J ends were trimmed by 3 bases and 4 bases, with 15 bases remaining between them. The CDR3: CASSQLQGGRETQYF. The CDR3 nucleotides are TGTGCCAGCAGCCAGCTACAGGGTGGGCGAGAGACCCAGTACTTC. The full variable domain, with the rest looked up from reference TRBV14 and TRBJ2-5, is EAGVTQFPSHSVIEKGQTVTLRCDPISGHDNLYWYRRVMGKEIKFLLHFVKESKQDESGMPNNRFLAERTGGTYSTLKVQPAELEDSGVYFCASSQLQGGRETQYFGPGTRLLVL.

The table lists this clonotype with a few counts. The chain is built from TRBV13 and TRBJ2-7; D may be TRBD1 or TRBD2 (6 bases each). Germline V gives CDR1 PRHDT, CDR2 FYEKMQ (reference sequence). The CDR3 totals 14 residues. V gave up 7 bases and J gave up 3 bases, with 16 bases separating them. CDR3 in DNA: TGTGCCAGCAATCTCCGAGGGGGGAGCTACGAGCAGTACTTC. It encodes CASNLRGGSYEQYF.

In its sample, this clonotype was seen a few times. The CDR3 region has the DNA TGCAGTGCTAGGCAAGGGGTTGGCGCCCGTGATCACTCTGGGGCCAACGTCCTGACTTTC. Protein: CSARQGVGARDHSGANVLTF. The chain uses TRBV20-1 and TRBJ2-6, with D possibly being TRBD1 (5 bases). CDR1 is DFQATT and CDR2 is SNEGSKA in the germline V gene (reference sequence). V lost 3 bases to trimming and J lost 0 bases, with 24 bases between them. The CDR3 is 20 amino acids.

This clonotype was counted only a few times. V is TRBV20-1 and J is TRBJ2-7, with D perhaps matching TRBD1 (6 bases). Deletions cut 1 base from V and 0 bases from J, with 16 bases between. CDR3 length: 16 residues. CDR1 and CDR2 (germline): DFQATT, SNEGSKA (reference sequence). The CDR3 sequence is CSARAHREGFSYEQYF. Written as DNA, the CDR3 is TGCAGTGCTAGAGCGCACAGGGAAGGTTTCTCCTACGAGCAGTACTTC.

Only a few counts were recorded for this clonotype. V gene TRBV2 combines with J gene TRBJ2-1; 7 nucleotides line up with TRBD2. The CDR3 totals 15 residues. CDR1 and CDR2 (germline): SNHLY, FYNNEI. The V and J ends lost 6 bases and 8 bases, in that order; junction bases with no gene match: 13. CDR3 amino acids: CASRSLADLGYEQFF. Written as DNA, the CDR3 is TGTGCCAGCAGATCCCTAGCGGACCTGGGCTATGAGCAGTTCTTC. The variable domain in full, completed from reference TRBV2 and TRBJ2-1, reads EPEVTQTPSHQVTQMGQEVILRCVPISNHLYFYWYRQILGQKVEFLVSFYNNEISEKSEIFDDQFSVERPDGSNFTLKIRSTKLEDSAMYFCASRSLADLGYEQFFGPGTRLTVL.

This clonotype was seen more than once but under ten times. V and J are TRBV20-1 and TRBJ2-5; 9 bases fit TRBD2. There are 14 residues in the CDR3. Trimming cost V 6 bases and J 5 bases; bases outside gene matches: 10. The germline V gene has CDR1 DFQATT and CDR2 SNEGSKA (reference sequence). CDR3 in DNA: TGCAGTGCACGCCAAGCGGGAGGCAGGGAGACCCAGTACTTC. As protein: CSARQAGGRETQYF.

The chain combines TRBV20-1 with TRBJ2-1, with D maybe TRBD2 (6 bases). The V end lost 6 bases, the J end lost 10 bases, and 13 bases lay between the germline ends. This CDR3 spans 11 amino acids. The germline gives CDR1 DFQATT, CDR2 SNEGSKA (reference sequence). CDR3 residues: CSAGFLAEQFF. In nucleotides, the CDR3 is TGCAGTGCCGGATTCCTAGCGGAGCAGTTCTTC.

Many counts were recorded for this clonotype. This sequence joins TRBV12-3 or TRBV12-4 and TRBJ1-2; a possible D gene is TRBD1 (6 bases). The germline V and J ends were trimmed by 6 bases and 4 bases, with 12 bases remaining between them. This CDR3 contains 13 residues. CDR3 sequence reads: CASSRDTSYGYTF. CDR3 coding DNA: TGTGCCAGCAGCCGGGACACTTCCTATGGCTACACCTTC.

V usage is TRBV10-3 and J usage is TRBJ2-7, with D maybe TRBD1 (6 bases). This CDR3 has 15 residues. The V and J ends lost 2 bases and 2 bases respectively, with 13 bases between them. CDR1 is ENHRY and CDR2 is SYGVKD in the germline V gene. CDR3: CAISEPRAGAYEQYF. The CDR3 nucleotides read TGTGCCATCAGTGAGCCCCGAGCAGGGGCCTACGAGCAGTACTTC.

The table lists this clonotype with a few counts. V is TRBV30 and J is TRBJ2-7; TRBD2 is a possible D gene (5 bases). V was pared by 2 bases and J by 2 bases, with 13 bases between. This CDR3 comprises 14 residues. The germline gives CDR1 GTSNPN, CDR2 SVGIG (reference sequence). CDR3 amino acids: CAWSISGNTYEQYF. DNA of the CDR3: TGTGCCTGGAGTATAAGCGGTAATACCTACGAGCAGTACTTC.

This clonotype has only a few counts. The chain couples TRBV12-3 or TRBV12-4 to TRBJ2-7, with 8 nucleotides matching TRBD2. The V and J ends lost 3 bases and 0 bases, in that order; junction bases with no gene match: 10. The CDR3 length is 17 residues. Here the CDR3 DNA reads TGTGCCAGCAGTTTCCGGGGGGGCGGGGTGATCTCCTACGAGCAGTACTTC. The encoded protein is CASSFRGGGVISYEQYF.

The chain employs TRBV20-1 and TRBJ2-5; the match to TRBD2 covers 12 bases. The CDR3 is 13 residues long. Looked up from germline, CDR1 is DFQATT and CDR2 is SNEGSKA (reference sequence). J was trimmed by 5 bases and V by 6 bases; bases with no gene match: 4. CDR3: CSALAGGQETQYF. Written as DNA, the CDR3 is TGCAGTGCCCTAGCGGGGGGGCAGGAGACCCAGTACTTC.

There are a few counts of this clonotype. The chain carries TRBV7-9 and TRBJ2-7; 9 bases map to TRBD1. This CDR3 region has 15 residues. Trimming cost V 5 bases and J 6 bases; bases outside gene matches: 11. Germline V gene data show CDR1 as SEHNR and CDR2 as FQNEAQ (reference sequence). DNA of the CDR3: TGTGCCAGCAGCCGGGACAGGGACGTAAAGGGCGAGCAGTACTTC. This gives the protein CASSRDRDVKGEQYF.

This clonotype was seen many times. V is TRBV6-2 or TRBV6-3 and J is TRBJ2-3, with D perhaps given as TRBD1 or TRBD2 (5 bases each). Looked up from germline, CDR1 is MNHEY and CDR2 is SVGEGT. V was pared by 11 bases and J by 4 bases, with 19 bases between. This CDR3 has 14 residues. CDR3 region: CACNRDGDADTQYF. CDR3 nucleotides: TGTGCCTGCAACCGGGACGGAGACGCAGATACGCAGTATTTT.

The chain carries TRBV20-1 and TRBJ2-7; 13 bases fit TRBD2. There are 14 residues in the CDR3. The germline gives CDR1 DFQATT, CDR2 SNEGSKA (reference sequence). Trimming at V came to 5 bases and at J to 3 bases, leaving 4 bases not matched to a gene. The CDR3 region is CSAQRTSGGYEQYF. The CDR3 DNA is TGCAGTGCTCAAAGGACTAGCGGGGGCTACGAGCAGTACTTC.